This T cell receptor (beta chain) was observed in a study of T cells in Graves' hyperthyroidism and ophthalmopathy. Broader study findings: Most thyroid clonotypes that were expanded above 0.001 also turned up in blood.

This clonotype was seen only a few times. Its antigen is currently unknown. RNA transcripts served as the template for amplifying TCR beta CDR3 regions. Initially, a first-round RT-PCR of the TCR CDR3 employed the HTBI primer set. One entry per CDR3 protein results from TCRdb running MiXCR on the multiplex PCR reads. The sample records some 210,000 distinct CDR3 sequences, roughly 17% being singletons. The source of the PBMCs was less than 12 ml of fresh peripheral blood. The CDR3 runs to 13 residues. Trimming removed 4 bases from V and 9 bases from J; junction bases left unmatched: 9. Germline values: CDR1 SGHDN, CDR2 FVKESK.

The material sequenced was blood. The source of this sequence is a man aged 50 or older with Graves' hyperthyroidism. This chain links TRBV14 with TRBJ2-7, with 7 positions matching TRBD1. The CDR3 DNA follows: TGTGCCAGCAGCCCCAGGGACAGACCCGTGCAGTACTTC. This codes for CASSPRDRPVQYF.